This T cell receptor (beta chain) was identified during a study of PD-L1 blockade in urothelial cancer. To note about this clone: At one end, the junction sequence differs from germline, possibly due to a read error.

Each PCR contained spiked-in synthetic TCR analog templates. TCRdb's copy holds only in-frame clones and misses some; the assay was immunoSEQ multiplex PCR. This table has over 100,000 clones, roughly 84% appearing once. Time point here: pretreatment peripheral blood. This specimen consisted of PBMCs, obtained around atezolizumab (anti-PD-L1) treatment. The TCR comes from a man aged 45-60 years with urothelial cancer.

In DNA form, the CDR3 reads TGTGCCAGCAGCCGCTCCGGGAGTCTTCAAGGGACCCAGTACTTC. Its translation is CASSRSGSLQGTQYF. The chain combines TRBV7-9 with TRBJ2-5; possibly TRBD2 for D (6 bases). This CDR3 comprises 15 residues. Germline V lookup: CDR1 SEHNR, CDR2 FQNEAQ (reference sequence). Supplemented by reference TRBV7-9 and TRBJ2-5, the full variable domain reads DTGVSQNPRHKITKRGQNVTFRCDPISEHNRLYWYRQTLGQGPEFLTYFQNEAQLEKSRLLSDRFSAERPKGSFSTLEIQRTEQGDSAMYLCASSRSGSLQGTQYFGPGTRLLVL.